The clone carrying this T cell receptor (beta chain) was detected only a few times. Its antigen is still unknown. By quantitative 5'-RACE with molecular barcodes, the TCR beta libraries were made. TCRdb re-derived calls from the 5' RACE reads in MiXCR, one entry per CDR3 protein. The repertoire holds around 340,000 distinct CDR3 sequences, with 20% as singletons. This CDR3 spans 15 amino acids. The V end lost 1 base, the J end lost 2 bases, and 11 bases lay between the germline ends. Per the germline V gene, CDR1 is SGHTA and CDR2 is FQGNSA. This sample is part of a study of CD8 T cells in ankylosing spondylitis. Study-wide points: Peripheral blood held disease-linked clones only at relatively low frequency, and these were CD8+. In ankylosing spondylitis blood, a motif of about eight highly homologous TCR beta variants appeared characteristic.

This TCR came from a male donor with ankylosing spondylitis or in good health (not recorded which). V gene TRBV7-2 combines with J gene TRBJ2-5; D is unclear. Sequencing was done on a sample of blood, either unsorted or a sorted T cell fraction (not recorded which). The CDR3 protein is CASSLVSWLQETQYF. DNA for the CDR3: TGTGCCAGCAGCTTAGTTAGTTGGCTGCAAGAGACCCAGTACTTC.